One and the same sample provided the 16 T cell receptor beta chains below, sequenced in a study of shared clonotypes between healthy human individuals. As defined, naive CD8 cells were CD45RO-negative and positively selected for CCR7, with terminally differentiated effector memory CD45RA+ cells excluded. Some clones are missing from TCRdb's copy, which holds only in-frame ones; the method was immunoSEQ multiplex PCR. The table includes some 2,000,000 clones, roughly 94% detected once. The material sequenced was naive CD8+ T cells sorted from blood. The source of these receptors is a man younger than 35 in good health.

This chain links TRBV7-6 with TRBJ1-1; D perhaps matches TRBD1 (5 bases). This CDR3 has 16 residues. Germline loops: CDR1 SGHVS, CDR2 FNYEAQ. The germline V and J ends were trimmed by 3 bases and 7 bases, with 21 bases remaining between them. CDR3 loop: CASSLTGTAALGEAFF. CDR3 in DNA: TGTGCCAGCAGCTTGACCGGGACCGCTGCTCTGGGTGAAGCTTTCTTT.

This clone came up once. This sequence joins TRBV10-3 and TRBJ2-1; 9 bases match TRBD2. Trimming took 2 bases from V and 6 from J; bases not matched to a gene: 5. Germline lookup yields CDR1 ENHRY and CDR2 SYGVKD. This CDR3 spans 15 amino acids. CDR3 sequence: CAISEPAGGGNEQFF. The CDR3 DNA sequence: TGTGCCATCAGTGAGCCAGCGGGAGGAGGCAATGAGCAGTTCTTC.

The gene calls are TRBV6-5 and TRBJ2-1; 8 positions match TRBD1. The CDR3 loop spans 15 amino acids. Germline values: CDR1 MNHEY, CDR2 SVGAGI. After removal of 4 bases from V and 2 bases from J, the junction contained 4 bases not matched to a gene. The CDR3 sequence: CASSWTGNPYNEQFF. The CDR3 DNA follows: TGTGCCAGCAGTTGGACAGGGAACCCCTACAATGAGCAGTTCTTC.

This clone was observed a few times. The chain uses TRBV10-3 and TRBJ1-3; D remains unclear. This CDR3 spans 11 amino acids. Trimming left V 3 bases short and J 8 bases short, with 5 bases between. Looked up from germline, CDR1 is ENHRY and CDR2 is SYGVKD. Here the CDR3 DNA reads TGTGCCATCAGTGAAATGGACACCATATATTTT. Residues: CAISEMDTIYF.

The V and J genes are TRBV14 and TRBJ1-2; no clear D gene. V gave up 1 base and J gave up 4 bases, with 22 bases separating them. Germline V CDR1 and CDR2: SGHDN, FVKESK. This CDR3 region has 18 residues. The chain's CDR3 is CASSQGTAPWVVSYGYTF. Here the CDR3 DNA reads TGTGCCAGCAGCCAAGGAACAGCTCCCTGGGTCGTGAGCTATGGCTACACCTTC.

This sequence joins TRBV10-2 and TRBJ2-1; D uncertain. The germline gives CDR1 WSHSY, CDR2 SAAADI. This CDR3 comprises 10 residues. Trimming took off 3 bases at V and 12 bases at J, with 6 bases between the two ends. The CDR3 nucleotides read TGCGCCAGCAGTGAATTACTGCAGTTCTTC. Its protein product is CASSELLQFF.

In DNA, the CDR3 is TGTGCCAGCAGCCAAGGGGCGCCGCGGAGTGAGCAGTTCTTC. This translates into CASSQGAPRSEQFF. The rearrangement joins TRBV9 to TRBJ2-1, with D perhaps matching TRBD1 (5 bases). The V and J ends lost 4 bases and 9 bases respectively, with 17 bases between them. The CDR3 contains 14 residues. Germline lookup yields CDR1 SGDLS and CDR2 YYNGEE.

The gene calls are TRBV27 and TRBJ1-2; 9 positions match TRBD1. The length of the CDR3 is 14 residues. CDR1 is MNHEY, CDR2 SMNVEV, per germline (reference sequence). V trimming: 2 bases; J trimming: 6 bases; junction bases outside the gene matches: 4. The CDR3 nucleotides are TGTGCCAGCAGTTTAACAGGGGGCGGCGATGGCTACACCTTC. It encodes CASSLTGGGDGYTF.

The CDR3 region is CASSPHGQMNTEAFF. The CDR3 nucleotides read TGTGCCAGCAGCCCCCACGGACAGATGAACACTGAAGCTTTCTTT. V gene TRBV9 combines with J gene TRBJ1-1, with a possible D match to TRBD1 (6 bases). CDR1 SGDLS and CDR2 YYNGEE come from the germline V gene. The CDR3 contains 15 residues. The ends were cut back, 4 bases at V and 0 bases at J, with 13 bases in the middle.

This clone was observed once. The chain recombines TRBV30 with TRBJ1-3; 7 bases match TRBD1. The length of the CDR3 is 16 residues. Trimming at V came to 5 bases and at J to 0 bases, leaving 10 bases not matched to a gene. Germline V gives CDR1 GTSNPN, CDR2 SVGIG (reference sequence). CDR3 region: CAWDPGTEDSGNTIYF. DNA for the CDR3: TGTGCCTGGGATCCAGGGACAGAGGACTCTGGAAACACCATATATTTT.

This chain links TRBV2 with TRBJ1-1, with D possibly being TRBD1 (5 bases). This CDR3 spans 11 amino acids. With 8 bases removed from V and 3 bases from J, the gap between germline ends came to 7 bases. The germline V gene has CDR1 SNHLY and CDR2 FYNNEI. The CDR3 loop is CASGGYTEAFF. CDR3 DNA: TGTGCCAGCGGGGGATACACTGAAGCTTTCTTT.

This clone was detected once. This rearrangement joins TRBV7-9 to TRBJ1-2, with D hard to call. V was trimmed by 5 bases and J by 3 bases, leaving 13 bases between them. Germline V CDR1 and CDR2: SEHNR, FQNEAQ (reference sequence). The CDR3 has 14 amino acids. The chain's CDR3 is CASSPSNGDYGYTF. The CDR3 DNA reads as TGTGCCAGCAGCCCCTCCAATGGCGACTATGGCTACACCTTC.

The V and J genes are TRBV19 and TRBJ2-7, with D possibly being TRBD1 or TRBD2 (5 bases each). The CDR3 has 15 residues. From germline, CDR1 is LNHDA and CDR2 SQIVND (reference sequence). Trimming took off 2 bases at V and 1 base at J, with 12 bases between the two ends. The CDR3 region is CASSISWGSSYEQYF. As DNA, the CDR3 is TGTGCCAGTAGTATAAGTTGGGGGTCGTCCTACGAGCAGTACTTC.

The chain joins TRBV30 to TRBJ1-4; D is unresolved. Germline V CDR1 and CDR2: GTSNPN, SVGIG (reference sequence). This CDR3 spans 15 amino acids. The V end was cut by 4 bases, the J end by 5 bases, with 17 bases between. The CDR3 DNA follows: TGTGCCTGGACCCTTACGGGCAGGTTCAATGAAAAACTGTTTTTT. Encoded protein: CAWTLTGRFNEKLFF.

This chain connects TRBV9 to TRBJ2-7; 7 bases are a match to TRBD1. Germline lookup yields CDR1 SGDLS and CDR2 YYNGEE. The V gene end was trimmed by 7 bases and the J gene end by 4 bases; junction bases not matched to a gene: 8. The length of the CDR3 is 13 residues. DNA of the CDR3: TGTGCCAGCGGCCGTGGGACAGAGTACGAGCAGTACTTC. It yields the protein CASGRGTEYEQYF.

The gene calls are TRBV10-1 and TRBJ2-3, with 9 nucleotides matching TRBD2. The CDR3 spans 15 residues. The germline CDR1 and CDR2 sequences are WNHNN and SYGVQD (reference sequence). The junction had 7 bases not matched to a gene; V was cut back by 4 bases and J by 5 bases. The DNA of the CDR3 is TGCGCCAGCAGTGGAGGTAGCGGGGGAGAAGATACGCAGTATTTT. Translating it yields CASSGGSGGEDTQYF.